This T cell receptor (beta chain) emerged from a study of graft-versus-host responses after intestinal transplantation. General observations from the study: Early after transplant, HvG clones declined as circulating GvH clones peaked.

In the case of this clone: Its target is unknown.

Germline V gives CDR1 LNHDA, CDR2 SQIVND (reference sequence). This CDR3 has 15 amino acids. V lost 3 bases, J lost 6 bases, and 8 bases stayed unmatched. Method: immunoSEQ multiplex PCR; TCRdb's copy keeps in-frame clones and lacks some. The data hold about 120,000 clones, with 75% to 95% observed a single time. Sequenced here: unstimulated CD4+ T cells sorted from spleen or lymph node cells, sampled before intestinal transplant. The chain uses TRBV19 and TRBJ2-5, with TRBD2 matching over 9 bases. This sequence was found in a human donor who received an intestinal transplant. The CDR3 reads CASSISRGGHQTQYF. The CDR3 nucleotides are TGTGCCAGTAGTATTTCGCGGGGGGGCCACCAGACCCAGTACTTC.